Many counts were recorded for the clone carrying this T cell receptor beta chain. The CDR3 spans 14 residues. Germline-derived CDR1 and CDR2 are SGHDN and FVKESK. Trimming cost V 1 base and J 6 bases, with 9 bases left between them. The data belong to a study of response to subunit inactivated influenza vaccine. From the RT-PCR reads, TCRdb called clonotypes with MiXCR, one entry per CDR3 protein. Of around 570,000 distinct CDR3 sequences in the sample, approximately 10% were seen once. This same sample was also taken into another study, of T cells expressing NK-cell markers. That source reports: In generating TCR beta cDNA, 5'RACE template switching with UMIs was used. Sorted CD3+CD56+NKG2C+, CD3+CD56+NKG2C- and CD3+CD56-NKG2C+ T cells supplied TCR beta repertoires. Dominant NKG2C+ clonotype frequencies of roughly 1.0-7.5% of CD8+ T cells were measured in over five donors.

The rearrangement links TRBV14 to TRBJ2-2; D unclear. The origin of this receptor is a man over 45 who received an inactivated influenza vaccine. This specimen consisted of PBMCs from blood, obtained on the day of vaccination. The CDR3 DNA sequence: TGTGCCAGCAGCCAAGGGTTCGTACCCGGGGAGCTGTTTTTT. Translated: CASSQGFVPGELFF.